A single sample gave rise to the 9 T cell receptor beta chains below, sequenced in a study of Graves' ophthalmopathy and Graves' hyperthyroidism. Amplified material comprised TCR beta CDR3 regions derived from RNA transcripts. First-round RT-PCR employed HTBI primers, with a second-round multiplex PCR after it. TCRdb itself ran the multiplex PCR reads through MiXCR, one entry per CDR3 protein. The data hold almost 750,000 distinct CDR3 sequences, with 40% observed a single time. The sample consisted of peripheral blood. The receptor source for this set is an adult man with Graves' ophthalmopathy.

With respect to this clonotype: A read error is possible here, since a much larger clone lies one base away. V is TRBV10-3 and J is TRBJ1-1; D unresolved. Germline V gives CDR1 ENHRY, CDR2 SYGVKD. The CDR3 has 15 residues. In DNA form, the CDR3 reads TGTGCCACCCTGGACGTGGGGAATCTGAACACTGAAGCTCTCTTT. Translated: CATLDVGNLNTEALF.

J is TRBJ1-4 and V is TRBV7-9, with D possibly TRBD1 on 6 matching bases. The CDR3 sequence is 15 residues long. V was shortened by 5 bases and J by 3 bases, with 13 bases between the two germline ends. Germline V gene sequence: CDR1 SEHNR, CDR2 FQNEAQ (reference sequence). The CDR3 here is CASSPAGAANEKLFF. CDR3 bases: TGTGCCAGCAGCCCGGCGGGGGCGGCTAATGAAAAACTGTTTTTT. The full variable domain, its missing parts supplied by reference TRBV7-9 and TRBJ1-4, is DTGVSQNPRHKITKRGQNVTFRCDPISEHNRLYWYRQTLGQGPEFLTYFQNEAQLEKSRLLSDRFSAERPKGSFSTLEIQRTEQGDSAMYLCASSPAGAANEKLFFGSGTQLSVL.

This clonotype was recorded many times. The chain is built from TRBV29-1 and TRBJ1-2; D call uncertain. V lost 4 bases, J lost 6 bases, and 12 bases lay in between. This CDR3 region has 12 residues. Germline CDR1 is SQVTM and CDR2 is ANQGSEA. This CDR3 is CSVGGIDDGYTF. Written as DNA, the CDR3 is TGCAGCGTTGGCGGGATCGACGATGGCTACACCTTC. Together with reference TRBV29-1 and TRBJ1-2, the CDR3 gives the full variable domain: SAVISQKPSRDICQRGTSLTIQCQVDSQVTMMFWYRQQPGQSLTLIATANQGSEATYESGFVIDKFPISRPNLTFSTLTVSNMSPEDSSIYLCSVGGIDDGYTFGSGTRLTVV.

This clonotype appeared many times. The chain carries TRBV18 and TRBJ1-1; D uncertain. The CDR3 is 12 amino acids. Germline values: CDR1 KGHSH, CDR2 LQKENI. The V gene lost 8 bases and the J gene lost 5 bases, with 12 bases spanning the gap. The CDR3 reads CASSPLGTEAFF. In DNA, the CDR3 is TGTGCCAGCAGTCCCCTCGGGACTGAAGCTTTCTTT.

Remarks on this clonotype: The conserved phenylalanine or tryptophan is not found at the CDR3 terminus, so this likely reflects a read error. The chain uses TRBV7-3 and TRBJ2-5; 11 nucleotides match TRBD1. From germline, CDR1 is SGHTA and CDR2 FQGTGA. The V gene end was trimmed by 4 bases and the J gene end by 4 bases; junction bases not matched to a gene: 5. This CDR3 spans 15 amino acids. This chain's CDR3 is CASSSRTGGAETQYC. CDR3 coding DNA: TGTGCCAGCAGCTCGCGGACAGGGGGCGCAGAGACCCAGTACTGC.

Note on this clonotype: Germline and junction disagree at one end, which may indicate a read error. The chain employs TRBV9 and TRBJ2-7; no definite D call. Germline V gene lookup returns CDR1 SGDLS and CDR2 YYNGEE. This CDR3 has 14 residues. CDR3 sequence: CASGVGQTPYEQYF. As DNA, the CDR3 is TGTGCCAGCGGCGTAGGTCAAACCCCCTACGAGCAGTACTTC.

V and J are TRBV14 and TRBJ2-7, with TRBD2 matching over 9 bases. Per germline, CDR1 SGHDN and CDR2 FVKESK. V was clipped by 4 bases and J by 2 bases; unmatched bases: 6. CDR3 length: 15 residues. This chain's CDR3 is CASSLVSGGTYEQYF. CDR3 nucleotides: TGTGCCAGCAGCCTCGTCAGCGGGGGGACCTACGAGCAGTACTTC.

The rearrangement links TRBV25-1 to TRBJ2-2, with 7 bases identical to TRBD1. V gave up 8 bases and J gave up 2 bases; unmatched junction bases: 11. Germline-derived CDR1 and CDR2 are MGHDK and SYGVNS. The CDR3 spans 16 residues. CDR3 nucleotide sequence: TGTGCCAGCGTAGTACAGGGGTACGATAACACCGGGGAGCTGTTTTTT. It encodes CASVVQGYDNTGELFF. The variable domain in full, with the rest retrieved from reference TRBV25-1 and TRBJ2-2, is EADIYQTPRYLVIGTGKKITLECSQTMGHDKMYWYQQDPGMELHLIHYSYGVNSTEKGDLSSESTVSRIRTEHFPLTLESARPSHTSQYLCASVVQGYDNTGELFFGEGSRLTVL.

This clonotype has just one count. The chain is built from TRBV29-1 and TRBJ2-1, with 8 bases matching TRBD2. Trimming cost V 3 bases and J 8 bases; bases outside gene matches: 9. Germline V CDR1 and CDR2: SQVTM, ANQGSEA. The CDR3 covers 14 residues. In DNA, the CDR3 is TGCAGCGTTGAGGCGGGAGGCTCCCGGGATGAGCAGTTCTTC. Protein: CSVEAGGSRDEQFF.